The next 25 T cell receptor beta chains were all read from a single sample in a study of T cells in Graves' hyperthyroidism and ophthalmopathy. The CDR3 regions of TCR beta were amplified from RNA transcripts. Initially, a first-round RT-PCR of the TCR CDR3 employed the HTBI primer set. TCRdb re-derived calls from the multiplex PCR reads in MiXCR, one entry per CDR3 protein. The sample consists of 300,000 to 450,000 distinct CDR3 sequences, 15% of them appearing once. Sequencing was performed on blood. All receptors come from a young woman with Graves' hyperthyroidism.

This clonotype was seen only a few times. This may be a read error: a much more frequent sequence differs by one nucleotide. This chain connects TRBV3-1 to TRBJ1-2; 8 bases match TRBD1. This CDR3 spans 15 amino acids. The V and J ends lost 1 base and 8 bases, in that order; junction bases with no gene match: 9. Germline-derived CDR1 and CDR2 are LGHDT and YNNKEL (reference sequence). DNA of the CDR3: TGTGCCAGCAGCCAAGGGACGTTGGCAGGGGGCGGCTACACCTTC. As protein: CASSQGTLAGGGYTF.

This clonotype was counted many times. The CDR3 DNA follows: TGTGCCAGCAGTGAAGTGCGGGGGCCCCAGCATTTT. Protein: CASSEVRGPQHF. The chain recombines TRBV2 with TRBJ1-5; no firm D call. CDR1 and CDR2 (germline): SNHLY, FYNNEI. The germline V and J ends were trimmed by 1 base and 9 bases, with 7 bases remaining between them. CDR3 size: 12 residues.

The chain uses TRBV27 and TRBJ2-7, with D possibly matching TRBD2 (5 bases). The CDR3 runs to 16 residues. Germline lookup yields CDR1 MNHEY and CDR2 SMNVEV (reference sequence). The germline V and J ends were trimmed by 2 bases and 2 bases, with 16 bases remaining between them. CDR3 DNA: TGTGCCAGCAGTTTAGCGGGTTTGGACGGAACCTACGAGCAGTACTTC. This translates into CASSLAGLDGTYEQYF.

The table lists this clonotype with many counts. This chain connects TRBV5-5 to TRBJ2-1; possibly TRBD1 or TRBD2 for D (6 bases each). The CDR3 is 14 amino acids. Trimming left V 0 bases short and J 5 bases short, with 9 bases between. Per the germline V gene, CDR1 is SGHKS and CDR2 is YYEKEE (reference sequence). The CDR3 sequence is CASSLGRGNNEQFF. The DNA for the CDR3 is TGTGCCAGCAGCTTGGGGAGGGGGAACAATGAGCAGTTCTTC.

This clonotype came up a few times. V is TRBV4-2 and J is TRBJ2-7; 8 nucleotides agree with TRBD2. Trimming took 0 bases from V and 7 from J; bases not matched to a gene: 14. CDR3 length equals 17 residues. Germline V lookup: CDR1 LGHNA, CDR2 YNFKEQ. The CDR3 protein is CASSQDLGLADLGEQYF. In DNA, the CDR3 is TGTGCCAGCAGCCAAGATCTCGGACTAGCAGACCTAGGAGAGCAGTACTTC.

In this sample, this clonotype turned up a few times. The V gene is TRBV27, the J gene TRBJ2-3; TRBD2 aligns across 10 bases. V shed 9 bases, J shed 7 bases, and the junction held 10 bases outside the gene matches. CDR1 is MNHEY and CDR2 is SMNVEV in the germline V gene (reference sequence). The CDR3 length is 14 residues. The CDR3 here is CASQLAGYVNTQYF. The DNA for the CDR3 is TGTGCCAGTCAACTAGCGGGATATGTGAATACGCAGTATTTT.

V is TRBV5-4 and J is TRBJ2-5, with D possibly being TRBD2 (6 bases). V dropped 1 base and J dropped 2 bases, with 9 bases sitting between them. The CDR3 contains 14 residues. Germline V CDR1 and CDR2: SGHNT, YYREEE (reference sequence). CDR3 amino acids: CASSLIGSQETQYF. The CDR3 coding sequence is TGTGCCAGCAGCTTGATCGGGAGTCAAGAGACCCAGTACTTC.

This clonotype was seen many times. This CDR3 reads CSVDGGHTDTQYF. CDR3 DNA sequence: TGCAGCGTTGACGGGGGGCACACAGATACGCAGTATTTT. The chain uses TRBV29-1 and TRBJ2-3; D perhaps matches TRBD2 (7 bases). V dropped 3 bases and J dropped 2 bases, with 9 bases sitting between them. CDR1 is SQVTM and CDR2 is ANQGSEA in the germline V gene. The CDR3 spans 13 residues.

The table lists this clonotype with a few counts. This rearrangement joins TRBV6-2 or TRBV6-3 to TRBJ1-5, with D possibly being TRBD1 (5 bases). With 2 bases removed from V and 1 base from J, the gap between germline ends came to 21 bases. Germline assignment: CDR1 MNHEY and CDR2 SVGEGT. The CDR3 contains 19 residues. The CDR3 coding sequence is TGTGCCAGCAGTTACCCGCAGGGAAGCCAGCCGGGGAGCAATCAGCCCCAGCATTTT. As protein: CASSYPQGSQPGSNQPQHF.

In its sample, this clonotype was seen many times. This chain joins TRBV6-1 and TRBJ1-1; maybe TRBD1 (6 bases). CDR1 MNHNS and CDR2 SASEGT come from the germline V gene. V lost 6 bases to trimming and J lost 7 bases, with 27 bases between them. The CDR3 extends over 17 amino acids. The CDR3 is CASSHAPGVLGGIEAFF. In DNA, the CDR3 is TGTGCCAGCAGCCACGCTCCGGGGGTACTGGGGGGCATTGAAGCTTTCTTT.

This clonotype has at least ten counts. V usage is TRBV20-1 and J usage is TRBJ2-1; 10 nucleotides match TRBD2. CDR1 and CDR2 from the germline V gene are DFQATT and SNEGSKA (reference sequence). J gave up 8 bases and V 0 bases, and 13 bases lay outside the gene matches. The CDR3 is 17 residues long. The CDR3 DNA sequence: TGCAGTGCTAGAGATCTCCCTTCTAGCGGGAGTAGGGATGAGCAGTTCTTC. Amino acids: CSARDLPSSGSRDEQFF.

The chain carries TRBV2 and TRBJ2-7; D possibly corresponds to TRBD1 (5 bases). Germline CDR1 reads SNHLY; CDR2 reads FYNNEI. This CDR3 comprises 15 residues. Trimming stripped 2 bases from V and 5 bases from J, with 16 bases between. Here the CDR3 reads CASSEYRTQANEQYF. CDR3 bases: TGTGCCAGCAGTGAATACAGGACACAGGCAAACGAGCAGTACTTC.

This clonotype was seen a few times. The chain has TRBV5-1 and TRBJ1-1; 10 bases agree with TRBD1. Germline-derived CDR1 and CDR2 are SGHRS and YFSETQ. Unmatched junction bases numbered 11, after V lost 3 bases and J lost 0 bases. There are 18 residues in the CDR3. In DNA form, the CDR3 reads TGCGCCAGCAGCTCATCAACCCGGACAGGGGGGCTGAACACTGAAGCTTTCTTT. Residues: CASSSSTRTGGLNTEAFF.

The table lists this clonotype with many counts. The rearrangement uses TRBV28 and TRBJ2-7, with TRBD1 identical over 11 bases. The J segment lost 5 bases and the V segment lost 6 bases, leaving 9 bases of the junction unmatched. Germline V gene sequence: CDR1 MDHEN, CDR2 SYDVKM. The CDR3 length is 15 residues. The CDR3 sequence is CASSSPGQGDHEQYF. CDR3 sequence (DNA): TGTGCCAGCAGCTCACCGGGACAGGGGGACCACGAGCAGTACTTC.

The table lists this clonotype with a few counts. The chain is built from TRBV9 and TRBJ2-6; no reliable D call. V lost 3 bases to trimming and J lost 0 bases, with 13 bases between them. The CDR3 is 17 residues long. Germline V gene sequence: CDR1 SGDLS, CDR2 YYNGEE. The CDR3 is CASSARTASSGANVLTF. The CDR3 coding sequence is TGTGCCAGCAGCGCTCGGACGGCGAGCTCTGGGGCCAACGTCCTGACTTTC. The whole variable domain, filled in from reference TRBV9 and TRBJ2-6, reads DSGVTQTPKHLITATGQRVTLRCSPRSGDLSVYWYQQSLDQGLQFLIQYYNGEERAKGNILERFSAQQFPDLHSELNLSSLELGDSALYFCASSARTASSGANVLTFGAGSRLTVL.

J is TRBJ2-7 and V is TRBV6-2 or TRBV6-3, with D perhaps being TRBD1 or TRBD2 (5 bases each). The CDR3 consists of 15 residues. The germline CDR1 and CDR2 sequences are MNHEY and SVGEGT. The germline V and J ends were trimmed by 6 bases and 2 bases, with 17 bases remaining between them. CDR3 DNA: TGTGCCAGCAGCGACGACCGCCGGGGACCCTACGAGCAGTACTTC. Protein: CASSDDRRGPYEQYF.

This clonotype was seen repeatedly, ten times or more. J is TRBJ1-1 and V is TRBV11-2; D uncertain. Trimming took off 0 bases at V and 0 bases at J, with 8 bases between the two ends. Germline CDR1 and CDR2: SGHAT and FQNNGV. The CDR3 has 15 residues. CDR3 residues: CASSLDPSVNTEAFF. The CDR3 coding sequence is TGTGCCAGCAGCTTAGATCCGTCGGTGAACACTGAAGCTTTCTTT. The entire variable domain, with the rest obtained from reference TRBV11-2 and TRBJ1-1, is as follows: EAGVAQSPRYKIIEKRQSVAFWCNPISGHATLYWYQQILGQGPKLLIQFQNNGVVDDSQLPKDRFSAERLKGVDSTLKIQPAKLEDSAVYLCASSLDPSVNTEAFFGQGTRLTVV.

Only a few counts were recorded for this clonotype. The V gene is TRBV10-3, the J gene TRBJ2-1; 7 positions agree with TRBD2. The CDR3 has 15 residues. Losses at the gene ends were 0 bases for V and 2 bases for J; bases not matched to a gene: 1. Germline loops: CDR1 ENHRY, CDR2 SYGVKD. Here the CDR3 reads CAISESLAAYNEQFF. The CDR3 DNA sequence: TGTGCCATCAGTGAGTCGCTAGCGGCCTACAATGAGCAGTTCTTC.

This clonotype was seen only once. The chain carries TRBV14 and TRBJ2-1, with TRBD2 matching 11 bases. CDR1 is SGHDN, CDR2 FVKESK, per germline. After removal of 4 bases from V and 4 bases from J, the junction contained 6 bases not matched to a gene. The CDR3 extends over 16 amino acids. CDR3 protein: CASSLGTSGVYNEQFF. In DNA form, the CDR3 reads TGTGCCAGCAGCCTCGGGACTAGCGGCGTTTACAATGAGCAGTTCTTC.

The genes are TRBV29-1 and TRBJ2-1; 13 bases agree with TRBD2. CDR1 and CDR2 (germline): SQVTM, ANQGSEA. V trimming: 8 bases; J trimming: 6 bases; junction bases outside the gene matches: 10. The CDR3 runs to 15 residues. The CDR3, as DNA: TGCAGCCAGAGTGGACTAGCGGGAGCCGGCAATGAGCAGTTCTTC. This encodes CSQSGLAGAGNEQFF.

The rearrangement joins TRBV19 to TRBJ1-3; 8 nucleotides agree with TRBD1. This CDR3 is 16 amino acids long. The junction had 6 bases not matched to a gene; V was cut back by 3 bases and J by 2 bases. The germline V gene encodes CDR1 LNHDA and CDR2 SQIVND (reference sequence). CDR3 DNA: TGTGCCAGTAGTATCGATCAGGGGGCTACTGGAAACACCATATATTTT. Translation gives CASSIDQGATGNTIYF.

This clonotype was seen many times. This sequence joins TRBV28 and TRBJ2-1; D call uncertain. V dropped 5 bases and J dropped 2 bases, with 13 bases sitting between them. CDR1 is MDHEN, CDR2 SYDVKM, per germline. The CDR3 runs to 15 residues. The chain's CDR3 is CASSPSWRTYNEQFF. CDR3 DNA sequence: TGTGCCAGCAGTCCGAGCTGGAGAACCTACAATGAGCAGTTCTTC.

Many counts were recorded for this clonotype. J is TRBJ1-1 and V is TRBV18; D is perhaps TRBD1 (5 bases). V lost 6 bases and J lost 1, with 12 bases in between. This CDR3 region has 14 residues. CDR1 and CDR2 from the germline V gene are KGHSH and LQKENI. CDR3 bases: TGTGCCAGCTCGTCCGGGACGGAGAACACTGAAGCTTTCTTT. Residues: CASSSGTENTEAFF.

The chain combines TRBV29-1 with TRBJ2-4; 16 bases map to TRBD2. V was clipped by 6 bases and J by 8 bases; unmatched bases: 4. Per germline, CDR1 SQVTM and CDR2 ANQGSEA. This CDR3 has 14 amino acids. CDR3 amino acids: CSVDGTSGRDIQYF. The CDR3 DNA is TGCAGCGTGGATGGGACTAGCGGGAGGGACATTCAGTACTTC.

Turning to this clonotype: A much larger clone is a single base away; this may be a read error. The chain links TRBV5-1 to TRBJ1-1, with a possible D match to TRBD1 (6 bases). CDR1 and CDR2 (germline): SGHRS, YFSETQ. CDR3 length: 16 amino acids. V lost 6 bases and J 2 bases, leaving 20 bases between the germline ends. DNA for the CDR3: TGCGCCAGCACTCTTGGGGGGGCAGCTCAAAACACTGAAGCTTTCTTT. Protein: CASTLGGAAQNTEAFF. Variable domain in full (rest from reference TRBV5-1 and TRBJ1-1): KAGVTQTPRYLIKTRGQQVTLSCSPISGHRSVSWYQQTPGQGLQFLFEYFSETQRNKGNFPGRFSGRQFSNSRSEMNVSTLELGDSALYLCASTLGGAAQNTEAFFGQGTRLTVV.